Many counts were recorded for the clone carrying this T cell receptor (beta chain). Its antigen is as yet unknown. RNA served as the template for amplifying TCR beta CDR3 regions. Following a first-round RT-PCR that used HTBI primers, a second-round multiplex PCR was carried out. TCRdb re-analysed the multiplex PCR reads in MiXCR, keeping a single row per CDR3 protein. This sample yields over 450,000 distinct CDR3 sequences, of which approximately 15% are seen a single time; about 9.4% belongs to the top ten. The data are from a study of Graves' ophthalmopathy and Graves' hyperthyroidism. Study details: The blood sample was drawn at first diagnosis and before any treatment.

Whole-study findings and limits: Blood was where most expanded thyroid clonotypes above 0.001 frequency also turned up.

CDR3 size: 14 residues. Germline CDR1 and CDR2: SEHNR and FQNEAQ (reference sequence). V shed 5 bases and J shed 4 bases, with 14 bases lying between them. The V call is TRBV7-9, the J call TRBJ1-2; a possible D gene is TRBD1 (5 bases). The sample taken for sequencing was blood. This TCR came from a woman in her 30s with Graves' ophthalmopathy. The CDR3 protein is CASSPGRGVYGYTF. The CDR3 DNA follows: TGTGCCAGCAGCCCCGGGCGGGGCGTCTATGGCTACACCTTC.